This T cell receptor beta chain was found in a study of cytomegalovirus exposure and HLA in healthy donors. Turning to the study itself: In a later analysis, it was reported that the approximately 110 validation repertoires had been produced on the same platform as the 550 to 850 repertoires belonging to the first cohort.

Some clones are missing from TCRdb's copy, which holds only in-frame ones; the method was immunoSEQ multiplex PCR. The sample carries approximately 41,000 clones, about 93% recorded once. The donors were in the roughly 120-subject validation cohort, distinct from the approximately 670-subject first cohort. Overall study results and limits: According to the study, roughly 160 TCR beta chains were cytomegalovirus-associated. Confirmation in vitro established that three CMV-associated chains were specific for CMV antigens.

This CDR3 comprises 10 residues. The V gene's germline CDR1 is GTSNPN and CDR2 SVGIG (reference sequence). The V end lost 2 bases, the J end lost 11 bases, and 9 bases lay between the germline ends. A note on this clone: The target antigen is unknown.

Sequenced: PBMCs. The J gene is TRBJ1-1, the V gene TRBV30, with D tentatively TRBD1 (6 bases). The origin of this receptor is a man aged 18 to 29 in good health and CMV-seronegative. This CDR3 is CAWSRTVAFF. DNA of the CDR3: TGTGCCTGGAGTAGGACAGTGGCTTTCTTT.